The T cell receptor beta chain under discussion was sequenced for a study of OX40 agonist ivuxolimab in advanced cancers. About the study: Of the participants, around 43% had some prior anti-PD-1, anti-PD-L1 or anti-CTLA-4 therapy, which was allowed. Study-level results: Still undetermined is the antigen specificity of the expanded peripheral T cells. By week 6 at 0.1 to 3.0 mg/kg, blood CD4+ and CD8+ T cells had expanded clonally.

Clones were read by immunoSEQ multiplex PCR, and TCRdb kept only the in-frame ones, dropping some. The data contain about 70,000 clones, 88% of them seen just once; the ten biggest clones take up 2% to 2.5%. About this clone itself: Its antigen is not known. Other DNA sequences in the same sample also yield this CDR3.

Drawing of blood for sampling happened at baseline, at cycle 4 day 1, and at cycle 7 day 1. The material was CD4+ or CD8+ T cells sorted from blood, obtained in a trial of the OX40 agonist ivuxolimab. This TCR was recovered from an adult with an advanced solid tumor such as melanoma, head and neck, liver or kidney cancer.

For the CDR3, the DNA is TGTGCCAGCAGCCAATGGGCAGGGGTGAACACTGAAGCTTTCTTT. It encodes CASSQWAGVNTEAFF. The V and J genes are TRBV7-2 and TRBJ1-1; possible D gene TRBD1, 6 bases. Germline V gene data show CDR1 as SGHTA and CDR2 as FQGNSA. Trimming took 5 bases from V and 0 from J, leaving 13 bases between them. The CDR3 has 15 amino acids.